The next 24 T cell receptor beta chains were all read from a single sample in a study of technical replicates of blood from several donors. TCRdb keeps only in-frame clones here, not all; method: immunoSEQ multiplex PCR. The data contain approximately 93,000 clones, about 93% of them seen just once; the ten biggest clones take up less than 0.3%. Sequenced input: T cells isolated from PBMCs. Receptors originate from a human donor in good health.

The table lists this clone with a few counts. The chain carries TRBV10-1 and TRBJ1-2; possible D gene TRBD1, 5 bases. CDR1 is WNHNN, CDR2 SYGVQD, per germline (reference sequence). V was pared by 2 bases and J by 8 bases, with 12 bases between. The CDR3 is made up of 13 amino acids. The CDR3 here is CASSESRGRGYTF. DNA of the CDR3: TGCGCCAGCAGTGAGAGTAGGGGCCGGGGCTACACCTTC.

This clone was detected only a few times. The chain joins TRBV6-1 to TRBJ1-6, with D uncertain. V was pared by 3 bases and J by 3 bases, with 9 bases between. Germline V gene lookup returns CDR1 MNHNS and CDR2 SASEGT. The CDR3 is made up of 15 amino acids. The CDR3 protein is CASSDPGIYNSPLHF. CDR3 DNA sequence: TGTGCCAGCAGTGACCCCGGGATCTATAATTCACCCCTCCACTTT.

The rearrangement links TRBV15 to TRBJ2-7; D is unresolved. Per germline, CDR1 LNHNV and CDR2 YYDKDF (reference sequence). The CDR3 spans 14 residues. V was cut by 1 base and J by 0 bases, with 7 bases left in between. CDR3 region: CATSRVGGSYEQYF. CDR3 in DNA: TGTGCCACCAGCAGAGTTGGCGGCTCCTACGAGCAGTACTTC.

As for this clone: The junction departs from the called germline gene at one end, perhaps through a read error. The chain has TRBV28 and TRBJ2-7, with TRBD2 matching over 9 bases. The CDR3 runs to 13 residues. Germline CDR1 is MDHEN and CDR2 is SYDVKM. The CDR3 DNA reads as TGTGCCAGCAGTTCTGGGACTAGCTTAATATCGAACTTC. Translating gives CASSSGTSLISNF.

The chain employs TRBV6-6 and TRBJ2-7; perhaps TRBD1 as D (6 bases). The germline V gene has CDR1 MNHNY and CDR2 SVGAGI (reference sequence). The CDR3 is 16 amino acids. V was shortened by 0 bases and J by 0 bases, with 12 bases between the two germline ends. In nucleotides, the CDR3 is TGTGCCAGCAGTTACTCCCGCGACAGGAGCTCCTACGAGCAGTACTTC. It yields the protein CASSYSRDRSSYEQYF.

This rearrangement joins TRBV2 to TRBJ1-2, with D maybe TRBD1 (5 bases). Trimming shortened V by 9 bases and J by 10 bases, and 21 bases separated the two germline ends. There are 13 residues in the CDR3. Germline V gene sequence: CDR1 SNHLY, CDR2 FYNNEI. The CDR3 is CASCPDTILSYTF. The CDR3 DNA sequence: TGTGCCAGTTGCCCGGACACCATACTTTCCTACACCTTC. The complete variable domain, with remaining parts taken from reference TRBV2 and TRBJ1-2, reads EPEVTQTPSHQVTQMGQEVILRCVPISNHLYFYWYRQILGQKVEFLVSFYNNEISEKSEIFDDQFSVERPDGSNFTLKIRSTKLEDSAMYFCASCPDTILSYTFGSGTRLTVV.

The chain uses TRBV25-1 and TRBJ1-2; TRBD1 is a possible D gene (6 bases). The germline V gene encodes CDR1 MGHDK and CDR2 SYGVNS. V was cut by 2 bases and J by 8 bases, with 12 bases left in between. The CDR3 runs 13 residues. The CDR3 DNA follows: TGTGCCAGCAGTGAAGACCGCCAGGGGGGCTACACCTTC. This sequence encodes CASSEDRQGGYTF.

This clone showed up just once. This sequence joins TRBV27 and TRBJ1-1, with no clear D. The CDR3 extends over 13 amino acids. Trimming took 3 bases from V and 0 from J, leaving 5 bases between them. Germline-derived CDR1 and CDR2 are MNHEY and SMNVEV (reference sequence). CDR3 DNA: TGTGCCAGCAGTTTCACGGTGAACACTGAAGCTTTCTTT. Translated: CASSFTVNTEAFF.

This clone was seen a few times. V and J are TRBV4-1 and TRBJ1-1; D perhaps matches TRBD1 (6 bases). The CDR3 spans 17 residues. Germline V gene lookup returns CDR1 MGHRA and CDR2 YSYEKL. V lost 4 bases and J lost 0, with 18 bases in between. The CDR3 loop is CASSPLSGAAMNTEAFF. The DNA of the CDR3 is TGCGCCAGCAGCCCTCTTTCAGGGGCTGCGATGAACACTGAAGCTTTCTTT.

The rearrangement uses TRBV4-1 and TRBJ2-7, with TRBD2 matching over 12 bases. Germline assignment: CDR1 MGHRA and CDR2 YSYEKL. After removal of 4 bases from V and 7 bases from J, the junction contained 8 bases not matched to a gene. The CDR3 has 15 amino acids. Written as DNA, the CDR3 is TGCGCCAGCAGCCTTGGACTAGCGGGGTTTGGGGAGCAGTACTTC. Protein product: CASSLGLAGFGEQYF.

V gene TRBV19 combines with J gene TRBJ2-4; D not resolved. The V gene's germline CDR1 is LNHDA and CDR2 SQIVND (reference sequence). Trimming pared 2 bases from V and 1 base from J, leaving 9 bases between. The CDR3 loop spans 15 amino acids. CDR3 loop: CASSISLGAKNIQYF. The DNA for the CDR3 is TGTGCCAGTAGTATAAGCCTAGGTGCCAAAAACATTCAGTACTTC. Full variable domain (rest looked up from reference TRBV19 and TRBJ2-4): DGGITQSPKYLFRKEGQNVTLSCEQNLNHDAMYWYRQDPGQGLRLIYYSQIVNDFQKGDIAEGYSVSREKKESFPLTVTSAQKNPTAFYLCASSISLGAKNIQYFGAGTRLSVL.

The chain has TRBV6-5 and TRBJ1-2, with 7 bases identical to TRBD1. From germline, CDR1 is MNHEY and CDR2 SVGAGI. The CDR3 has 15 residues. After removal of 5 bases from V and 0 bases from J, the junction contained 6 bases not matched to a gene. The CDR3 coding sequence is TGTGCCAGCAGTCCAACCAGGGGGTCTAACTATGGCTACACCTTC. Translation: CASSPTRGSNYGYTF.

The chain has TRBV29-1 and TRBJ1-4, with D maybe TRBD1 (5 bases). Germline values: CDR1 SQVTM, CDR2 ANQGSEA. V shed 4 bases and J shed 5 bases, with 8 bases lying between them. The CDR3 is made up of 12 amino acids. For the CDR3, the DNA is TGCAGCGTTGCAGGGCAGAATGAAAAACTGTTTTTT. This codes for CSVAGQNEKLFF.

The chain is built from TRBV30 and TRBJ1-1; D is unresolved. The CDR3 length is 12 residues. Germline CDR1 is GTSNPN and CDR2 is SVGIG (reference sequence). V lost 4 bases and J lost 5, with 11 bases in between. CDR3 sequence reads: CAWTGWGTEAFF. As DNA, the CDR3 is TGTGCCTGGACGGGGTGGGGAACTGAAGCTTTCTTT. The whole variable domain, remainder taken from reference TRBV30 and TRBJ1-1, is SQTIHQWPATLVQPVGSPLSLECTVEGTSNPNLYWYRQAAGRGLQLLFYSVGIGQISSEVPQNLSASRPQDRQFILSSKKLLLSDSGFYLCAWTGWGTEAFFGQGTRLTVV.

V is TRBV5-1 and J is TRBJ2-7; 16 bases agree with TRBD2. Germline V lookup: CDR1 SGHRS, CDR2 YFSETQ. The V segment lost 4 bases and the J segment 4 bases; nucleotides outside the gene matches: 11. The CDR3 consists of 18 residues. The CDR3 sequence: CASSRGLAGGPSAYEQYF. CDR3 DNA: TGCGCCAGCAGCAGGGGACTAGCGGGGGGGCCCTCTGCATACGAGCAGTACTTC.

The table lists this clone with a count of one. V and J are TRBV7-9 and TRBJ2-1, with D tentatively TRBD2 (6 bases). This CDR3 comprises 11 residues. Germline V gene data show CDR1 as SEHNR and CDR2 as FQNEAQ (reference sequence). The V end was cut by 5 bases, the J end by 9 bases, with 8 bases between. The CDR3 DNA reads as TGTGCCAGCAGCCTTAGCGGTGAGCAGTTCTTC. It specifies CASSLSGEQFF.

The rearrangement uses TRBV10-2 and TRBJ2-7; TRBD2 is a possible D gene (5 bases). Trimming removed 2 bases at V and 2 bases at J, with 7 bases between. Germline CDR1 WSHSY, CDR2 SAAADI. This CDR3 spans 13 amino acids. CDR3 sequence (DNA): TGCGCCAGCAGTGAGCGGGGTCCCTACGAGCAGTACTTC. This encodes CASSERGPYEQYF.

V is TRBV6-1 and J is TRBJ1-1; the D gene is possibly TRBD1 (5 bases). Germline V gene data show CDR1 as MNHNS and CDR2 as SASEGT. Trimming left V 2 bases short and J 2 bases short, with 15 bases between. The CDR3 length is 16 residues. Written as DNA, the CDR3 is TGTGCCAGCAGTGAATTGCAATTCGGGGGAAACACTGAAGCTTTCTTT. Translated: CASSELQFGGNTEAFF.

The J gene is TRBJ2-7, the V gene TRBV5-6; no firm D call. This CDR3 has 14 amino acids. Trimming took 2 bases from V and 2 from J, leaving 11 bases between them. CDR1 is SGHDT and CDR2 is YYEEEE in the germline V gene. CDR3 protein: CASSFMAVTYEQYF. The CDR3 nucleotides are TGTGCCAGCAGCTTTATGGCGGTGACCTACGAGCAGTACTTC.

The chain has TRBV6-1 and TRBJ1-4; D call uncertain. This CDR3 contains 14 residues. Germline CDR1 MNHNS, CDR2 SASEGT. The ends were cut back, 3 bases at V and 8 bases at J, with 13 bases in the middle. The CDR3 spells CASSELSWREKLFF. The CDR3 DNA reads as TGTGCCAGCAGTGAGCTGAGTTGGAGGGAAAAACTGTTTTTT.

The J gene is TRBJ1-3, the V gene TRBV5-4; D might be TRBD1 (5 bases). Germline V gene data show CDR1 as SGHNT and CDR2 as YYREEE (reference sequence). V was pared by 7 bases and J by 0 bases, with 14 bases between. The CDR3 contains 15 residues. DNA for the CDR3: TGTGCCAGCTCACGACAGCCGAGCTCTGGAAACACCATATATTTT. This encodes CASSRQPSSGNTIYF.

J is TRBJ2-2 and V is TRBV9, with 8 positions matching TRBD1. Germline assignment: CDR1 SGDLS and CDR2 YYNGEE. The CDR3 has 16 amino acids. Trimming at V came to 0 bases and at J to 3 bases, leaving 4 bases not matched to a gene. CDR3: CASSVAAGGHTGELFF. DNA for the CDR3: TGTGCCAGCAGCGTAGCTGCAGGGGGCCACACCGGGGAGCTGTTTTTT.

The J gene is TRBJ1-1, the V gene TRBV19; a weak D match, TRBD1 (5 bases). The CDR3 spans 13 residues. Trimming stripped 3 bases from V and 4 bases from J, with 9 bases between. Germline V gives CDR1 LNHDA, CDR2 SQIVND (reference sequence). The chain's CDR3 is CASSMGQLTEAFF. In DNA form, the CDR3 reads TGTGCCAGTAGTATGGGGCAGCTCACTGAAGCTTTCTTT.

This chain uses TRBV11-3 with TRBJ1-6; 10 bases line up with TRBD1. The germline V gene encodes CDR1 SGHNT and CDR2 YENEEA. V dropped 1 base and J dropped 9; count of bases not matched to a gene: 3. This CDR3 is built from 15 residues. CDR3 in amino acids: CASSLAGQGFSPLHF. The CDR3 DNA is TGTGCCAGCAGCTTAGCGGGACAGGGGTTTTCACCCCTCCACTTT.